The TCR beta chain described here comes from a study of OX40 agonist ivuxolimab in advanced cancers. At the level of the study: Ivuxolimab, which is an agonistic anti-OX40 (CD134) antibody, was administered to the patients. Averaging about 60 years in age, with a range of 23 to 79, the cohort was approximately 84% male.

Overall study results and limits: Nonresponders, in some cases, also had low normalized T-cell clonal expansion.

For this clone: The antigen is undetermined.

Per germline, CDR1 SGHNT and CDR2 YENEEA. V shed 3 bases, J shed 2 bases, and the junction held 6 bases outside the gene matches. The CDR3 contains 15 residues. Repertoires were generated with immunoSEQ multiplex PCR, while TCRdb's copy carries only in-frame clones and drops some. The data contain 70,000 to 85,000 clones, 90% of them seen just once; the ten biggest clones take up less than 0.75%. The rearrangement joins TRBV11-3 to TRBJ2-7; 8 bases align to TRBD1. Sample: CD4+ or CD8+ T cells sorted from blood, taken in a trial of the OX40 agonist ivuxolimab. This clonotype originated in an adult with an advanced solid tumor such as melanoma, head and neck, liver or kidney cancer. The CDR3, as DNA: TGTGCCAGCAGCTTGCGGACAGGGAACCCCTACGAGCAGTACTTC. It is translated as CASSLRTGNPYEQYF.